This T cell receptor (beta chain) was sequenced during a study of siplizumab effects on memory and regulatory T cells. Whole-study results and caveats: The naive T cell population seemed more diverse than memory cells and seemed a major contributor to the alloresponse. Researchers could map only a minor fraction of alloreactive clones to unstimulated subsets.

A remark on this clone: Its antigen is unidentified.

Assay: immunoSEQ multiplex PCR; the TCRdb copy retains only in-frame clones and omits some. Of about 91,000 clones in the sample, approximately 97% were seen once. V lost 5 bases and J lost 6, with 8 bases in between. This CDR3 is 11 amino acids long. Germline values: CDR1 LNHNV, CDR2 YYDKDF (reference sequence). Sequenced: naive CD4+ T cells sorted from blood. This clonotype originated in a human donor in good health. V usage is TRBV15 and J usage is TRBJ2-7; possibly TRBD2 for D (6 bases). The CDR3 loop reads CATSRGGEQYF. CDR3 bases: TGTGCCACCAGCCGGGGAGGCGAGCAGTACTTC.